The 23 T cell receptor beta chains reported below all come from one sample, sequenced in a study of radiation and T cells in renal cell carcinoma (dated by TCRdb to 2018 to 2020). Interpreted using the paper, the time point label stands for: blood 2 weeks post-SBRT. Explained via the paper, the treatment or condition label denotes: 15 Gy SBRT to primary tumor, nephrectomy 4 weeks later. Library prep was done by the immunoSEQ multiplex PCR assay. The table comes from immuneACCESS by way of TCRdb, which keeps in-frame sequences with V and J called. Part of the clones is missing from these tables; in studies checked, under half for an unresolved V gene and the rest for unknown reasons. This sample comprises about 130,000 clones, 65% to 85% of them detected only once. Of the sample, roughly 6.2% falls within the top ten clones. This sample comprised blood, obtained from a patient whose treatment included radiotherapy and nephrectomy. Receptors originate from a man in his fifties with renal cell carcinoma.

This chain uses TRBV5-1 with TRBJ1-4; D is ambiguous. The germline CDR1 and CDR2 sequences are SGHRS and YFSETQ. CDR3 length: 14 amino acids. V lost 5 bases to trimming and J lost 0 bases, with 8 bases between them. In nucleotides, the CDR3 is TGCGCCAGCAGTCAGAGAACAACTAATGAAAAACTGTTTTTT. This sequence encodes CASSQRTTNEKLFF.

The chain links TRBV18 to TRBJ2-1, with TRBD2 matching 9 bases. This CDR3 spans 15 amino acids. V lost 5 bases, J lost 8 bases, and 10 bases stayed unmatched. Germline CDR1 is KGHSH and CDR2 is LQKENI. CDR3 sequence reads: CASSAGGGAADEQFF. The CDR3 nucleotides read TGTGCCAGCTCAGCGGGCGGGGGGGCTGCGGATGAGCAGTTCTTC.

CDR3 sequence: CASSQPGQGLEKLFF. The DNA of the CDR3 is TGCGCCAGCAGCCAGCCGGGACAGGGGCTTGAAAAACTGTTTTTT. This chain connects TRBV4-1 to TRBJ1-4; TRBD1 agrees at 10 bases. Losses at the gene ends were 3 bases for V and 7 bases for J; bases not matched to a gene: 5. CDR3 length: 15 amino acids. CDR1 and CDR2 (germline): MGHRA, YSYEKL.

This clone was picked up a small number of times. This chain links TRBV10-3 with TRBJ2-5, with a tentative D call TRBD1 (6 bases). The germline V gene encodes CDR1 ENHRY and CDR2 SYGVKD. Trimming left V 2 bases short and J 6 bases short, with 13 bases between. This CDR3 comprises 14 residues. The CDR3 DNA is TGTGCCATCAGTGAGACGGTGGGGGCAAAGACCCAGTACTTC. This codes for CAISETVGAKTQYF.

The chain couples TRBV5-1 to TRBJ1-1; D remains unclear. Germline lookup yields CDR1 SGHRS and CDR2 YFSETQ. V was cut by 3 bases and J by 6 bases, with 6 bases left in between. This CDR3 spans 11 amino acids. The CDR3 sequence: CASSSGAEAFF. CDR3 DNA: TGCGCCAGCAGCTCTGGGGCTGAAGCTTTCTTT.

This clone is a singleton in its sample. The CDR3 loop reads CASSPARARGELFF. The CDR3, as DNA: TGTGCCAGCAGCCCCGCGAGGGCTAGGGGGGAGCTGTTTTTT. This chain joins TRBV7-2 and TRBJ2-2; D is perhaps TRBD2 (5 bases). Germline CDR1 reads SGHTA; CDR2 reads FQGNSA. V lost 5 bases and J 8 bases, leaving 15 bases between the germline ends. This CDR3 has 14 residues.

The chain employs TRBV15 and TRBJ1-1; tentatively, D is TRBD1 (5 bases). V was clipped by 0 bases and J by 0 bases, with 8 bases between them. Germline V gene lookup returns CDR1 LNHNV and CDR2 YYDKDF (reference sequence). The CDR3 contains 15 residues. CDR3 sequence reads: CATSRDRVVNTEAFF. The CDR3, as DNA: TGTGCCACCAGCAGAGACAGGGTTGTGAACACTGAAGCTTTCTTT.

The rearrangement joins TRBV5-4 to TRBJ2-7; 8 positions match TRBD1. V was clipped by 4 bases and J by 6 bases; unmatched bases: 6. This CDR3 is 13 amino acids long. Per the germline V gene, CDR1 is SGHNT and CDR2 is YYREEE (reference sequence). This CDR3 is CASSADREREQYF. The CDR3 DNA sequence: TGTGCCAGCAGCGCGGACAGGGAACGCGAGCAGTACTTC.

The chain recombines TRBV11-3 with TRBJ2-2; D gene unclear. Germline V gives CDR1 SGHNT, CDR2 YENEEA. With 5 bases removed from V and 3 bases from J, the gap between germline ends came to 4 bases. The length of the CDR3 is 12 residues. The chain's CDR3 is CASSRDTGELFF. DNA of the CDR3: TGTGCCAGCAGCCGGGACACCGGGGAGCTGTTTTTT. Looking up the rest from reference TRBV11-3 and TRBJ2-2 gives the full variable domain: EAGVVQSPRYKIIEKKQPVAFWCNPISGHNTLYWYLQNLGQGPELLIRYENEEAVDDSQLPKDRFSAERLKGVDSTLKIQPAELGDSAVYLCASSRDTGELFFGEGSRLTVL.

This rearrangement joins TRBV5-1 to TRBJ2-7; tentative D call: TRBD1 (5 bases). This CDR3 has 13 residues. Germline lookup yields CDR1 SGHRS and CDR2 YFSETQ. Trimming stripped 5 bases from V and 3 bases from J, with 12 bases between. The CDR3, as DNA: TGCGCCAGCAGTAGGACAACGCGCTACGAGCAGTACTTC. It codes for CASSRTTRYEQYF.

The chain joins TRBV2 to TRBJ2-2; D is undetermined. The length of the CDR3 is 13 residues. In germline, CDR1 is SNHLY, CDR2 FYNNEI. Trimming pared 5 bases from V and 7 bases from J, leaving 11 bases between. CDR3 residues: CASSQGPHGELFF. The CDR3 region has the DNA TGTGCCAGCAGTCAAGGCCCTCACGGGGAGCTGTTTTTT.

The CDR3: CASFRWGNTDTQYF. CDR3 in DNA: TGTGCCAGCTTTAGGTGGGGGAACACAGATACGCAGTATTTT. This rearrangement joins TRBV7-2 to TRBJ2-3, with D perhaps being TRBD1 or TRBD2 (5 bases each). The ends were cut back, 8 bases at V and 2 bases at J, with 14 bases in the middle. Germline V gene sequence: CDR1 SGHTA, CDR2 FQGNSA. The CDR3 totals 14 residues.

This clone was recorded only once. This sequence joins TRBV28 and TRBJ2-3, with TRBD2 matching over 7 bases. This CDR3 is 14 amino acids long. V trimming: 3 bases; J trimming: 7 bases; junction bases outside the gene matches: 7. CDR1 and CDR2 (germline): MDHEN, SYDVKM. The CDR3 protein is CASSLGTITNTQYF. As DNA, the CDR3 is TGTGCCAGCAGTTTGGGGACTATTACGAATACGCAGTATTTT.

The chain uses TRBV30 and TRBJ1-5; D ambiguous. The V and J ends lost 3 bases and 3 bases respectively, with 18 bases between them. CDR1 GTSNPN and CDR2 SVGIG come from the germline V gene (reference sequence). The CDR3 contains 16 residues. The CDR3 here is CAWSRGPLANNQPQHF. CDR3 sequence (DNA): TGTGCCTGGAGCCGTGGACCATTAGCTAACAATCAGCCCCAGCATTTT.

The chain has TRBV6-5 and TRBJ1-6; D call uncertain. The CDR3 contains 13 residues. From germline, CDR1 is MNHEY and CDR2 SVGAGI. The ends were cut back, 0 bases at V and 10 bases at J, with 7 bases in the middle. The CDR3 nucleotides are TGTGCCAGCAGTTACTCGAAGGAGTCACCCCTCCACTTT. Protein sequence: CASSYSKESPLHF.

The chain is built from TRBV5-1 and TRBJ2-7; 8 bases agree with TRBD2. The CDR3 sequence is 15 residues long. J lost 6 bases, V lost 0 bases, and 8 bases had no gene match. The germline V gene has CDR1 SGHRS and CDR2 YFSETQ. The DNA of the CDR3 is TGCGCCAGCAGCTTGGATGTGCGGGGGGTCGGCGAGCAGTACTTC. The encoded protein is CASSLDVRGVGEQYF.

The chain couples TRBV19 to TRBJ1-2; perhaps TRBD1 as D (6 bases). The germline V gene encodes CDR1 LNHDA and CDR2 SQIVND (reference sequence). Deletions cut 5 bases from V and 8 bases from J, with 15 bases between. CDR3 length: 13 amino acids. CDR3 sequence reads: CASSLRDNRGYTF. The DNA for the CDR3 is TGTGCCAGTAGTCTCCGGGACAATCGAGGCTACACCTTC.

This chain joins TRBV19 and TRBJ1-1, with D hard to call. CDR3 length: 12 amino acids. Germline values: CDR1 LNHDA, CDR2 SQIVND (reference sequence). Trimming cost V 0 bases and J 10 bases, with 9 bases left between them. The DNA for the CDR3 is TGTGCCAGTAGTATAGACCAAACCCGAGCTTTCTTT. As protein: CASSIDQTRAFF.

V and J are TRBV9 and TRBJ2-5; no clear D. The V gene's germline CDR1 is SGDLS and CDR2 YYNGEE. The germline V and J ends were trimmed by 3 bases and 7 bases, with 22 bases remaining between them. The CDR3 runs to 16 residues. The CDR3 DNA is TGTGCCAGCAGCGCAACAACCACGGACGCAATCGGGACCCAGTACTTC. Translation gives CASSATTTDAIGTQYF.

CDR3 amino acids: CASTGGTGIRNEQFF. The CDR3 DNA is TGTGCCAGCACCGGAGGGACAGGTATCCGCAATGAGCAGTTCTTC. J is TRBJ2-1 and V is TRBV28; 8 nucleotides align to TRBD1. The CDR3 runs 15 residues. CDR1 MDHEN and CDR2 SYDVKM come from the germline V gene. Trimming at V came to 7 bases and at J to 6 bases, leaving 11 bases not matched to a gene. Using reference TRBV28 and TRBJ2-1 for the parts outside the CDR3, the full variable domain is DVKVTQSSRYLVKRTGEKVFLECVQDMDHENMFWYRQDPGLGLRLIYFSYDVKMKEKGDIPEGYSVSREKKERFSLILESASTNQTSMYLCASTGGTGIRNEQFFGPGTRLTVL.

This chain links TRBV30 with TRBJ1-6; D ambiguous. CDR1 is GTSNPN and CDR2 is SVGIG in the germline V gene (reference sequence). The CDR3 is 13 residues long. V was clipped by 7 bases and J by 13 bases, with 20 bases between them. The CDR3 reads CASRVGTWRPLHF. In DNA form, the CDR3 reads TGTGCCTCGAGGGTGGGAACCTGGAGGCCCCTCCACTTT. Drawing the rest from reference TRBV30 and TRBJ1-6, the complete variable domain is SQTIHQWPATLVQPVGSPLSLECTVEGTSNPNLYWYRQAAGRGLQLLFYSVGIGQISSEVPQNLSASRPQDRQFILSSKKLLLSDSGFYLCASRVGTWRPLHFGNGTRLTVT.

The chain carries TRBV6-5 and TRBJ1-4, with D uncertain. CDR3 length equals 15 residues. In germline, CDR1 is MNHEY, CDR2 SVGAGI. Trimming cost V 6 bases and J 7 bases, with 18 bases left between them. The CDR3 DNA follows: TGTGCCAGCAGCATAACCGGGATAGAAGGTGAAAAACTGTTTTTT. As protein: CASSITGIEGEKLFF.

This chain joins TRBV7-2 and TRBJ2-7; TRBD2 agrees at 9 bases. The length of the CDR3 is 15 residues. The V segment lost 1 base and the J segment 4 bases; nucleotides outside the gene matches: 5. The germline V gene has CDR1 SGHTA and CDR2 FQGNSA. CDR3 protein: CASSLVSSGTYEQYF. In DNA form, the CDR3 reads TGTGCCAGCAGCTTAGTGTCTAGCGGGACGTACGAGCAGTACTTC. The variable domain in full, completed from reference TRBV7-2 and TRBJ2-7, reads GAGVSQSPSNKVTEKGKDVELRCDPISGHTALYWYRQSLGQGLEFLIYFQGNSAPDKSGLPSDRFSAERTGGSVSTLTIQRTQQEDSAVYLCASSLVSSGTYEQYFGPGTRLTVT.